This T cell receptor (beta chain) was sequenced in a study of cytomegalovirus exposure and HLA in healthy donors. Study-wide background: Of several hundred genotyped donors, around 86% grouped in the Caucasian-associated ancestry cluster. General study findings and limits: Most TCR sequences were seen very rarely across donors, but some public TCRs occurred in many. As was reported, the HLA-A and HLA-B alleles of most subjects were accurately predicted from TCR beta sequences.

A note on this clone: Its cognate antigen is unknown.

Trimming pared 3 bases from V and 6 bases from J, leaving 17 bases between. The V gene's germline CDR1 is MDHEN and CDR2 SYDVKM. There are 15 residues in the CDR3. The PCR contained 60 Vbeta and 13 Jbeta primers. Clones were sequenced by immunoSEQ multiplex PCR, and TCRdb holds only the in-frame ones, with some missing. Found here are about 160,000 clones, 70% to 80% of them singletons; the top ten hold roughly 1.3%. The specimen was PBMCs. The clonotype originates from a woman between 50 and 59 years old in good health and CMV-seronegative. V gene TRBV28 combines with J gene TRBJ2-5; D perhaps matches TRBD1 (5 bases). The CDR3, as DNA: TGTGCCAGCAGTTTCCCCCTGACAGCCAAGAAGACCCAGTACTTC. Its protein product is CASSFPLTAKKTQYF.